This T cell receptor beta chain stems from a study of human T cells and chemical hapten exposure. Time point meaning: patch test 1, 2 weeks after DPC sensitization. Treatment meaning: therapeutic diphenylcyclopropenone sensitization with weekly scalp DPC. TCRdb passed the RACE reads through MiXCR, listing each CDR3 protein once. In the table there are 71,000 or so distinct CDR3 sequences, over 7.5% of which are singletons. CDR1 is MGHRA, CDR2 YSYEKL, per germline. The CDR3 extends over 16 amino acids. Trimming removed 4 bases from V and 4 bases from J, with 17 bases in between. This clonotype was seen repeatedly, ten times or more.

The clonotype originates from a woman in her thirties or forties with alopecia areata. Some clones in this sample may be carry-over from other donors' samples. The genes are TRBV4-1 and TRBJ1-3, with D maybe TRBD1 (5 bases). The material was whole blood, obtained in connection with sensitization to the hapten diphenylcyclopropenone (DPC). The CDR3 is CASSRRDGITGNTIYF. The CDR3 DNA reads as TGCGCCAGCAGCCGTAGGGACGGAATAACCGGAAACACCATATATTTT.